Presented here are 25 T cell receptor beta chains from one specimen sequenced in a study of CD8+ T cells in alopecia areata. RNA, once extracted, was reverse transcribed into cDNA for use as the sequencing template. Here immunoSEQ multiplex PCR was the method, and the copy in TCRdb shows in-frame clones only, minus some. Here the sample spans some 110,000 clones, 30% to 40% being singletons. Sequencing used CD4+ T cells sorted from blood. All receptors derive from a human donor with alopecia areata.

The chain employs TRBV9 and TRBJ2-1, with a possible D match to TRBD2 (5 bases). Trimming took off 0 bases at V and 0 bases at J, with 13 bases between the two ends. The CDR3 totals 17 residues. Germline V gene sequence: CDR1 SGDLS, CDR2 YYNGEE. CDR3 amino acids: CASSVGRTQDSYNEQFF. CDR3 DNA: TGTGCCAGCAGCGTAGGGCGGACTCAGGACTCCTACAATGAGCAGTTCTTC.

This rearrangement joins TRBV5-1 to TRBJ2-5; 13 bases are a match to TRBD2. With V trimmed by 5 bases and J by 5 bases, 9 bases remained unmatched. Looked up from germline, CDR1 is SGHRS and CDR2 is YFSETQ. The CDR3 loop spans 16 amino acids. As DNA, the CDR3 is TGCGCCAGCAGGCTTGGACTAGCGGGAGCAGTCGAGACCCAGTACTTC. Translated: CASRLGLAGAVETQYF.

The V gene is TRBV27, the J gene TRBJ2-7; 7 bases match TRBD1. In germline, CDR1 is MNHEY, CDR2 SMNVEV (reference sequence). CDR3 size: 14 residues. V shed 6 bases and J 6 bases; nucleotides not matched to a gene: 11. The CDR3 nucleotides read TGTGCCAGCAGCCGCGACAGGGCTCGGCCCGAGCAGTACTTC. Encoded protein: CASSRDRARPEQYF.

Comment on this clone: Because the CDR3 is missing its conserved closing phenylalanine or tryptophan, this is likely a read error. The rearrangement links TRBV25-1 to TRBJ1-1, with a weak D call TRBD1 (6 bases). V was trimmed by 6 bases and J by 1 base, leaving 9 bases between them. The CDR3 has 13 amino acids. Germline loops: CDR1 MGHDK, CDR2 SYGVNS. The CDR3 coding sequence is TGTGCCAGCAGGGTGACAGGGAACACTGAAGCTTTCTCT. Translated: CASRVTGNTEAFS.

This chain's CDR3 is CASSLPGVGQPQHF. The CDR3, as DNA: TGTGCCAGCAGCTTACCAGGGGTTGGTCAGCCCCAGCATTTT. The chain is built from TRBV7-9 and TRBJ1-5; D is possibly TRBD1 (6 bases). The CDR3 totals 14 residues. Germline V gene data show CDR1 as SEHNR and CDR2 as FQNEAQ (reference sequence). Trimming left V 2 bases short and J 6 bases short, with 11 bases between.

The chain couples TRBV6-5 to TRBJ2-6; D is ambiguous. Deletions cut 6 bases from V and 0 bases from J, with 6 bases between. CDR1 and CDR2 (germline): MNHEY, SVGAGI. There are 14 residues in the CDR3. CDR3 in amino acids: CASRTFSGANVLTF. The CDR3 DNA reads as TGTGCCAGCAGAACCTTCTCTGGGGCCAACGTCCTGACTTTC.

The chain joins TRBV7-2 to TRBJ2-7; 8 bases are a match to TRBD1. The V segment lost 0 bases and the J segment 4 bases; nucleotides outside the gene matches: 8. CDR1 and CDR2 from the germline V gene are SGHTA and FQGNSA. The CDR3 has 16 amino acids. CDR3 in amino acids: CASSLAQGANSYEQYF. CDR3 nucleotides: TGTGCCAGCAGCTTAGCGCAGGGGGCGAATAGTTACGAGCAGTACTTC.

The count of this clone is one. CDR3 sequence (DNA): TGTGCCAGCAGTTACTCTGGCAGGGAAGAGACCCAGTACTTC. Translated, it gives CASSYSGREETQYF. The chain links TRBV6-5 to TRBJ2-5, with a tentative D call TRBD1 (5 bases). The CDR3 is 14 amino acids. CDR1 is MNHEY and CDR2 is SVGAGI in the germline V gene. V gave up 0 bases and J gave up 3 bases, with 8 bases separating them.

The V call is TRBV6-6, the J call TRBJ2-5, with D perhaps matching TRBD2 (5 bases). V was cut by 11 bases and J by 5 bases, with 15 bases left in between. The CDR3 length is 12 residues. CDR1 is MNHNY, CDR2 SVGAGI, per germline (reference sequence). Here the CDR3 reads CAVSGGIETQYF. The CDR3 bases are TGTGCCGTTTCCGGAGGCATCGAGACCCAGTACTTC.

The CDR3 protein is CASSLNGGDNEQFF. The DNA of the CDR3 is TGTGCCAGCAGCTTAAACGGGGGAGACAATGAGCAGTTCTTC. The V gene is TRBV7-9, the J gene TRBJ2-1; tentatively, D is TRBD2 (6 bases). CDR1 is SEHNR, CDR2 FQNEAQ, per germline (reference sequence). The CDR3 runs 14 residues. Trimming took off 2 bases at V and 5 bases at J, with 10 bases between the two ends.

This clone was recorded many times. CDR3 sequence (DNA): TGTGCCAGCACCTCGCGGGGGGTCCCCTACAATGAGCAGTTCTTC. Translating gives CASTSRGVPYNEQFF. V is TRBV7-2 and J is TRBJ2-1, with TRBD2 matching over 8 bases. This CDR3 has 15 residues. V was pared by 7 bases and J by 2 bases, with 7 bases of the junction left unmatched. Germline CDR1 SGHTA, CDR2 FQGNSA. The whole variable domain, remainder taken from reference TRBV7-2 and TRBJ2-1, is GAGVSQSPSNKVTEKGKDVELRCDPISGHTALYWYRQSLGQGLEFLIYFQGNSAPDKSGLPSDRFSAERTGGSVSTLTIQRTQQEDSAVYLCASTSRGVPYNEQFFGPGTRLTVL.

In its sample, this clone was seen a few times. The chain couples TRBV28 to TRBJ2-7; D is unclear. V dropped 4 bases and J dropped 5 bases, with 9 bases sitting between them. Germline V gene lookup returns CDR1 MDHEN and CDR2 SYDVKM. The CDR3 has 12 residues. CDR3 bases: TGTGCCAGCAGTTGGCACCGGGACGAGCAGTACTTC. It codes for CASSWHRDEQYF. Drawing the rest from reference TRBV28 and TRBJ2-7, the complete variable domain is DVKVTQSSRYLVKRTGEKVFLECVQDMDHENMFWYRQDPGLGLRLIYFSYDVKMKEKGDIPEGYSVSREKKERFSLILESASTNQTSMYLCASSWHRDEQYFGPGTRLTVT.

This clone came up a few times. The chain recombines TRBV23-1 with TRBJ1-5; 10 positions match TRBD1. TRBV23-1 falls under the ORF class, with uncertain function. V shed 2 bases, J shed 5 bases, and the junction held 9 bases outside the gene matches. This CDR3 has 17 residues. CDR3 sequence: CASSQMARQGADQPQHF. The CDR3 DNA reads as TGCGCCAGCAGTCAAATGGCCCGACAGGGGGCCGATCAGCCCCAGCATTTT.

This clone was seen more than once but under ten times. The chain combines TRBV28 with TRBJ2-7; the match to TRBD1 covers 9 bases. This CDR3 is built from 13 residues. After removal of 5 bases from V and 3 bases from J, the junction contained 2 bases not matched to a gene. Germline loops: CDR1 MDHEN, CDR2 SYDVKM. This CDR3 is CASSTGGRYEQYF. CDR3 DNA: TGTGCCAGCAGTACAGGGGGCCGCTACGAGCAGTACTTC.

The sample holds a few counts of this clone. This chain uses TRBV28 with TRBJ1-2; tentative D call: TRBD1 (6 bases). V lost 6 bases and J lost 7, with 15 bases in between. CDR1 and CDR2 from the germline V gene are MDHEN and SYDVKM. The CDR3 consists of 13 residues. The CDR3 region is CASRSTGTGGYTF. DNA of the CDR3: TGTGCCAGCAGGTCCACAGGGACGGGTGGCTACACCTTC.

A remark on this clone: This same CDR3 is encoded by further DNA sequences in the sample. The chain is built from TRBV18 and TRBJ2-2; D uncertain. CDR1 is KGHSH, CDR2 LQKENI, per germline. The CDR3 contains 12 residues. V shed 3 bases and J shed 3 bases, with 2 bases lying between them. The CDR3 loop reads CASSPDTGELFF. The CDR3 DNA is TGTGCCAGCTCACCGGACACCGGGGAGCTGTTTTTT.

This rearrangement joins TRBV20-1 to TRBJ2-4; 7 positions match TRBD2. Trimming at V came to 5 bases and at J to 8 bases, leaving 3 bases not matched to a gene. Germline CDR1 and CDR2: DFQATT and SNEGSKA (reference sequence). The CDR3 spans 11 residues. As DNA, the CDR3 is TGCAGTGCTCTACGGGGGGACATTCAGTACTTC. Translation: CSALRGDIQYF.

The chain employs TRBV28 and TRBJ1-1, with D uncertain. This CDR3 has 13 amino acids. With 5 bases removed from V and 4 bases from J, the gap between germline ends came to 11 bases. CDR1 is MDHEN, CDR2 SYDVKM, per germline. The CDR3 protein is CASSQQLSTEAFF. As DNA, the CDR3 is TGTGCCAGCAGTCAGCAGCTGAGCACTGAAGCTTTCTTT.

The chain employs TRBV5-1 and TRBJ2-7; D uncertain. The CDR3 is made up of 16 amino acids. Per germline, CDR1 SGHRS and CDR2 YFSETQ. Trimming cost V 0 bases and J 3 bases, with 16 bases left between them. CDR3 sequence reads: CASSLGQPLRHYEQYF. In nucleotides, the CDR3 is TGCGCCAGCAGCTTGGGGCAGCCCTTAAGGCACTACGAGCAGTACTTC.

This clone showed up just a few times. The gene calls are TRBV5-1 and TRBJ2-7; 7 positions match TRBD2. V shed 1 base, J shed 4 bases, and the junction held 8 bases outside the gene matches. CDR1 SGHRS and CDR2 YFSETQ come from the germline V gene. There are 15 residues in the CDR3. The CDR3 coding sequence is TGCGCCAGCAGCTTGTCGGGCGGGAGCAAATACGAGCAGTACTTC. Translating gives CASSLSGGSKYEQYF.

The genes are TRBV28 and TRBJ2-1; 10 nucleotides agree with TRBD2. V lost 7 bases to trimming and J lost 7 bases; unmatched junction nucleotides: 13. This CDR3 has 16 amino acids. Looked up from germline, CDR1 is MDHEN and CDR2 is SYDVKM. CDR3 in DNA: TGTGCCAGCATAGCTAGCGGGAGTAATCCCGGAAATGAGCAGTTCTTC. It specifies CASIASGSNPGNEQFF. Filled out from reference TRBV28 and TRBJ2-1, the complete variable domain reads DVKVTQSSRYLVKRTGEKVFLECVQDMDHENMFWYRQDPGLGLRLIYFSYDVKMKEKGDIPEGYSVSREKKERFSLILESASTNQTSMYLCASIASGSNPGNEQFFGPGTRLTVL.

The rearrangement links TRBV4-3 to TRBJ2-2, with 9 nucleotides matching TRBD2. Germline V lookup: CDR1 LGHNA, CDR2 YSLEER. The CDR3 has 17 amino acids. The ends lost 1 base at V and 7 bases at J; junction bases unmatched: 10. In DNA, the CDR3 is TGCGCCAGCAGCCAAGGTCCCGGGACTAGCCTTGTCGGGGAGCTGTTTTTT. Its protein is CASSQGPGTSLVGELFF.

The V and J genes are TRBV29-1 and TRBJ2-7; TRBD2 is a possible D gene (5 bases). The CDR3 has 14 amino acids. The V gene lost 0 bases and the J gene lost 0 bases, with 9 bases spanning the gap. Germline V gene lookup returns CDR1 SQVTM and CDR2 ANQGSEA. The CDR3 loop reads CSVEDEGSSYEQYF. The CDR3, as DNA: TGCAGCGTTGAAGATGAGGGATCCTCCTACGAGCAGTACTTC.

A few counts support this clone. This chain joins TRBV27 and TRBJ2-7; TRBD2 aligns across 8 bases. The CDR3 runs 20 residues. The germline V gene has CDR1 MNHEY and CDR2 SMNVEV (reference sequence). J was trimmed by 0 bases and V by 2 bases; bases with no gene match: 18. The CDR3 protein is CASSLRPPAGVGGTSYEQYF. CDR3 sequence (DNA): TGTGCCAGCAGTTTAAGACCCCCAGCGGGAGTAGGGGGGACCTCCTACGAGCAGTACTTC.

V gene TRBV6-5 combines with J gene TRBJ2-3; weak D call: TRBD1 (6 bases). V lost 5 bases and J lost 4, with 10 bases in between. The CDR3 spans 13 residues. CDR1 and CDR2 (germline): MNHEY, SVGAGI. This chain's CDR3 is CASSPQGPDTQYF. As DNA, the CDR3 is TGTGCCAGCAGTCCGCAGGGGCCAGATACGCAGTATTTT.